This T cell receptor beta chain originates from a study of T cell responses to AZD1222 COVID-19 vaccine. General observations from the study: Two AZD1222 doses significantly raised spike-specific TCR breadth and depth over controls. After the peak T cell response, and only then, were repertoires sampled.

On this clone itself: Its specificity is not known.

TCRdb's copy holds only in-frame clones and misses some; the assay was immunoSEQ multiplex PCR. The sample consists of about 140,000 clones, more than 80% of them appearing once. Trimming took 1 base from V and 5 from J, leaving 21 bases between them. The CDR3 has 19 residues. Germline-derived CDR1 and CDR2 are LGHDT and YNNKEL (reference sequence). The starting material was peripheral blood, obtained on day 0 of AZD1222 vaccination. The receptor's source is an adult in good health. V and J are TRBV3-1 (or the pseudogene TRBV3-2) and TRBJ1-6; weak D call: TRBD1 (5 bases). CDR3 in DNA: TGTGCCAGCAGCCAAGGGGGGTTGGGCACGCAGGATAATAATTCACCCCTCCACTTT. It encodes CASSQGGLGTQDNNSPLHF.